This T cell receptor beta chain was recorded in a study of T cell responses to AZD1222 COVID-19 vaccine. Trimming took 1 base from V and 16 from J, leaving 18 bases between them. Germline CDR1 is SGHNT and CDR2 is YYREEE (reference sequence). This CDR3 has 14 residues. TCRdb's copy holds only in-frame clones and misses some; the assay was immunoSEQ multiplex PCR. The sample includes about 150,000 clones, about nine tenths seen only once; the top ten take around 3%. This clone turned up a few times. This receptor was obtained from an adult in good health. The chain employs TRBV5-4 and TRBJ1-6; D is uncertain. Sequences were derived from peripheral blood, sampled on day 0 of AZD1222 vaccination. The CDR3: CASSLTDVGGGLHF. The CDR3 DNA reads TGTGCCAGCAGCTTGACCGACGTGGGCGGCGGACTCCACTTT.